The 22 T cell receptor beta chains presented below share a single source sample, sequenced in a study of blood T cell repertoires in COVID-19. The assay was immunoSEQ multiplex PCR, and TCRdb's table has in-frame clones only and misses some. The repertoire consists of approximately 440,000 clones, with about nine tenths occurring once and the leading ten covering 0.7%. Sequencing input: PBMCs or T cells enriched from blood (not recorded which). The receptors originated from a woman aged 18-29 years who had recovered from COVID-19.

The chain uses TRBV28 and TRBJ2-1; perhaps TRBD2 as D (6 bases). V lost 5 bases to trimming and J lost 7 bases, with 12 bases between them. Germline lookup yields CDR1 MDHEN and CDR2 SYDVKM. The CDR3 covers 13 residues. CDR3 in amino acids: CASSPPRGNEQFF. In DNA, the CDR3 is TGTGCCAGCAGTCCCCCCCGGGGGAATGAGCAGTTCTTC.

The chain couples TRBV30 to TRBJ1-5, with no clear D. The V end was cut by 1 base, the J end by 5 bases, with 18 bases between. Germline V gives CDR1 GTSNPN, CDR2 SVGIG (reference sequence). The CDR3 runs 16 residues. CDR3 nucleotide sequence: TGTGCCTGGAGTGCTCCTTCTAACTGGAGGGATCAGCCCCAGCATTTT. It encodes CAWSAPSNWRDQPQHF.

Concerning this clone itself: The same CDR3 also results from other DNA sequences found in this sample. The CDR3 nucleotides read TGTGCCAGCAGTGAAGGGCTAGCGGGAAACAATGAGCAGTTCTTC. It is translated as CASSEGLAGNNEQFF. The chain uses TRBV25-1 and TRBJ2-1; 9 bases fit TRBD2. V shed 2 bases, J shed 5 bases, and the junction held 4 bases outside the gene matches. Germline CDR1 reads MGHDK; CDR2 reads SYGVNS. The CDR3 runs to 15 residues.

The rearrangement joins TRBV9 to TRBJ1-4, with no clear D. V dropped 0 bases and J dropped 7 bases, with 10 bases sitting between them. CDR3 size: 14 residues. Germline lookup yields CDR1 SGDLS and CDR2 YYNGEE. The CDR3 bases are TGTGCCAGCAGCGTAGGGGCAGCCGGTGAAAAACTGTTTTTT. Encoded protein: CASSVGAAGEKLFF.

V is TRBV15 and J is TRBJ1-2; the D gene is possibly TRBD1 (5 bases). Germline V gives CDR1 LNHNV, CDR2 YYDKDF (reference sequence). The CDR3 loop spans 15 amino acids. Trimming pared 0 bases from V and 7 bases from J, leaving 15 bases between. CDR3 sequence: CATSREIRDLGGYTF. In DNA, the CDR3 is TGTGCCACCAGCAGAGAAATCCGGGACTTGGGTGGCTACACCTTC. Drawing the rest from reference TRBV15 and TRBJ1-2, the complete variable domain is DAMVIQNPRYQVTQFGKPVTLSCSQTLNHNVMYWYQQKSSQAPKLLFHYYDKDFNNEADTPDNFQSRRPNTSFCFLDIRSPGLGDTAMYLCATSREIRDLGGYTFGSGTRLTVV.

This clone appeared a single time. The CDR3 sequence is CARTIGWGERQPQHF. For the CDR3, the DNA is TGCGCCAGAACCATTGGCTGGGGGGAGCGGCAGCCCCAGCATTTT. The rearrangement uses TRBV23-1 and TRBJ1-5, with D possibly being TRBD1 (5 bases). TRBV23-1 is noted as an ORF with a role that remains uncertain. V was trimmed by 9 bases and J by 7 bases, leaving 22 bases between them. The CDR3 extends over 15 amino acids.

The V call is TRBV2, the J call TRBJ1-1; no firm D call. Germline V lookup: CDR1 SNHLY, CDR2 FYNNEI. V shed 0 bases and J shed 7 bases, with 9 bases lying between them. This CDR3 contains 13 residues. CDR3 DNA: TGTGCCAGCAGTGAAGCGGAAGGAGGTGAAGCTTTCTTT. Protein sequence: CASSEAEGGEAFF.

This clone was picked up one time. The rearrangement joins TRBV12-3 or TRBV12-4 to TRBJ1-2; unclear D gene. V lost 6 bases and J 6 bases, leaving 14 bases between the germline ends. This CDR3 spans 13 amino acids. The CDR3 here is CASSPSYGDGYTF. The CDR3 DNA follows: TGTGCCAGCAGCCCTTCTTACGGGGATGGCTACACCTTC.

This chain joins TRBV6-2 or TRBV6-3 and TRBJ2-2; a weak D match, TRBD1 (6 bases). Germline values: CDR1 MNHEY, CDR2 SVGEGT. The CDR3 contains 15 residues. V lost 2 bases and J lost 3, with 10 bases in between. The CDR3 bases are TGTGCCAGCAGTTACCGGCAGGGGTACACCGGGGAGCTGTTTTTT. Translating gives CASSYRQGYTGELFF.

This sequence joins TRBV30 and TRBJ2-7, with D maybe TRBD1 (6 bases). CDR1 is GTSNPN and CDR2 is SVGIG in the germline V gene (reference sequence). With 0 bases removed from V and 5 bases from J, the gap between germline ends came to 11 bases. The CDR3 length is 13 residues. The CDR3 region is CAWSVNRVDEQYF. The CDR3 coding sequence is TGTGCCTGGAGTGTAAACAGGGTCGACGAGCAGTACTTC.

The chain is built from TRBV5-6 and TRBJ2-4; TRBD2 aligns across 9 bases. V was clipped by 5 bases and J by 0 bases; unmatched bases: 15. The CDR3 runs to 19 residues. Per the germline V gene, CDR1 is SGHDT and CDR2 is YYEEEE. The CDR3 DNA follows: TGTGCCAGCAGACGGAGCAAAGCGGGGGGTCCGCCAGCCAAAAACATTCAGTACTTC. It yields the protein CASRRSKAGGPPAKNIQYF.

The V and J genes are TRBV18 and TRBJ2-7, with TRBD2 matching over 7 bases. Germline CDR1 reads KGHSH; CDR2 reads LQKENI. V lost 6 bases, J lost 4 bases, and 9 bases stayed unmatched. This CDR3 spans 14 amino acids. The CDR3 region is CASSPVGGEYEQYF. The CDR3 DNA reads TGTGCCAGCTCGCCGGTGGGGGGGGAGTACGAGCAGTACTTC.

The chain has TRBV5-6 and TRBJ1-1; maybe TRBD1 (6 bases). Germline-derived CDR1 and CDR2 are SGHDT and YYEEEE. The CDR3 covers 16 residues. V lost 3 bases to trimming and J lost 4 bases, with 19 bases between them. The CDR3 loop reads CASSSTLEGGGTEAFF. The CDR3 DNA is TGTGCCAGCAGCTCCACCTTGGAGGGAGGGGGCACTGAAGCTTTCTTT.

J is TRBJ2-7 and V is TRBV6-5; 7 bases agree with TRBD2. The CDR3 has 14 amino acids. Germline CDR1 MNHEY, CDR2 SVGAGI. Trimming at V came to 8 bases and at J to 5 bases, leaving 12 bases not matched to a gene. The CDR3 sequence is CASGRVPFGDEQYF. CDR3 nucleotide sequence: TGTGCCAGCGGGAGGGTTCCTTTCGGGGACGAGCAGTACTTC.

This clone occurred once. The chain combines TRBV7-2 with TRBJ2-2, with a weak D call TRBD1 (5 bases). The CDR3 spans 14 residues. Germline V gives CDR1 SGHTA, CDR2 FQGNSA. V was trimmed by 11 bases and J by 1 base, leaving 14 bases between them. The CDR3 DNA reads as TGTGCCTCTCGTCAGCAGGGGAACACCGGGGAGCTGTTTTTT. Amino acid sequence: CASRQQGNTGELFF.

This chain links TRBV5-6 with TRBJ2-7; 9 nucleotides line up with TRBD1. Trimming removed 9 bases from V and 6 bases from J; junction bases left unmatched: 7. CDR1 is SGHDT and CDR2 is YYEEEE in the germline V gene. The CDR3 has 12 amino acids. The CDR3 reads CATGQGGREQYF. For the CDR3, the DNA is TGTGCCACGGGACAGGGAGGCCGCGAGCAGTACTTC.

The chain carries TRBV25-1 and TRBJ1-2; 9 positions agree with TRBD1. The CDR3 length is 15 residues. Looked up from germline, CDR1 is MGHDK and CDR2 is SYGVNS. V lost 3 bases, J lost 2 bases, and 4 bases stayed unmatched. In nucleotides, the CDR3 is TGTGCCAGCAGTGACCACAGGGGGCGGAACTATGGCTACACCTTC. Translation: CASSDHRGRNYGYTF.

This clone was observed once. The chain is built from TRBV24-1 and TRBJ2-1, with 8 bases that match TRBD1. Trimming took 5 bases from V and 9 from J; bases not matched to a gene: 11. CDR3 size: 15 residues. The germline V gene has CDR1 KGHDR and CDR2 SFDVKD. The CDR3 DNA sequence: TGTGCCACCAGTGTGGCAGGGGGCGCCCCCGGTGAGCAGTTCTTC. Protein product: CATSVAGGAPGEQFF.

This rearrangement joins TRBV2 to TRBJ2-6; D not certain. Germline loops: CDR1 SNHLY, CDR2 FYNNEI. Trimming removed 5 bases at V and 4 bases at J, with 9 bases between. The CDR3 is 14 amino acids. The CDR3 DNA is TGTGCCAGCAGTCGAGAGGCCGGGGCCAACGTCCTGACTTTC. Protein sequence: CASSREAGANVLTF.

The J gene is TRBJ1-2, the V gene TRBV21-1. TRBV21-1 counts as a pseudogene. The CDR3 has 14 residues. CDR3 nucleotides: TGTGCCAGCAGCAAAGGGGGGGATAACTATGGCTACACCTTC. Its protein is CASSKGGDNYGYTF.

The chain links TRBV24-1 to TRBJ2-1; 8 bases fit TRBD1. CDR1 KGHDR and CDR2 SFDVKD come from the germline V gene. The J segment lost 2 bases and the V segment lost 9 bases, leaving 5 bases of the junction unmatched. The CDR3 loop spans 14 amino acids. In DNA, the CDR3 is TGTGCCACCGGAGACAGGGGCCCCTACAATGAGCAGTTCTTC. This sequence encodes CATGDRGPYNEQFF.

The chain links TRBV3-1 (or the pseudogene TRBV3-2) to TRBJ1-1; weak D call: TRBD1 (5 bases). The V end was cut by 5 bases, the J end by 4 bases, with 8 bases between. The CDR3 is 12 amino acids. The germline gives CDR1 LGHDT, CDR2 YNNKEL (reference sequence). This CDR3 reads CASSFTGTEAFF. CDR3 coding DNA: TGTGCCAGCAGCTTCACAGGCACTGAAGCTTTCTTT.